Following are 31 T cell receptor beta chains from one sample sequenced in a study of human T cells and chemical hapten exposure. TCRdb processed the RACE reads anew with MiXCR; each CDR3 protein has one entry. The profile covers tens of thousands of distinct CDR3 sequences, with 6.5% to 8.5% appearing a single time and approximately 1.6% taken by the ten largest. The time point denotes: pre-sensitization, week 0. As for treatment: therapeutic diphenylcyclopropenone sensitization with weekly scalp DPC. This specimen was whole blood, taken in connection with sensitization to the hapten diphenylcyclopropenone (DPC). These TCRs come from a woman in her 30s with alopecia areata. Some clones in this sample may be carry-over from other donors' samples.

Many counts were recorded for this clonotype. V and J are TRBV6-2 or TRBV6-3 and TRBJ2-3; TRBD2 is a possible D gene (5 bases). V gave up 1 base and J gave up 3 bases, with 11 bases separating them. The length of the CDR3 is 15 residues. CDR1 is MNHEY, CDR2 SVGEGT, per germline. This chain's CDR3 is CASSYFSPGTDTQYF. Here the CDR3 DNA reads TGTGCCAGCAGTTACTTTAGCCCGGGGACAGATACGCAGTATTTT.

This clonotype appeared many times. J is TRBJ2-7 and V is TRBV29-1; 7 bases fit TRBD1. This CDR3 has 11 residues. The V gene end was trimmed by 4 bases and the J gene end by 6 bases; junction bases not matched to a gene: 3. Germline V gene lookup returns CDR1 SQVTM and CDR2 ANQGSEA. CDR3 protein: CSVGQGGEQYF. The CDR3 DNA reads as TGCAGCGTTGGACAGGGCGGCGAGCAGTACTTC.

This clonotype has at least ten counts. This rearrangement joins TRBV20-1 to TRBJ1-1; 7 bases are shared with TRBD1. The trim removed 6 bases at V and 7 bases at J, leaving 5 bases unmatched. Per germline, CDR1 DFQATT and CDR2 SNEGSKA (reference sequence). CDR3 length: 11 amino acids. Written as DNA, the CDR3 is TGCAGTGCAAGGGGACAGATTGAAGCTTTCTTT. Amino acid sequence: CSARGQIEAFF.

This clonotype was detected ten times or more. The J gene is TRBJ2-7, the V gene TRBV5-4, with D perhaps matching TRBD2 (6 bases). Germline V gene lookup returns CDR1 SGHNT and CDR2 YYREEE (reference sequence). V lost 3 bases, J lost 0 bases, and 16 bases lay in between. The CDR3 totals 16 residues. In nucleotides, the CDR3 is TGTGCCAGCAGCTCGGCGGGGCAGTCGAGCTCCTACGAGCAGTACTTC. Its translation is CASSSAGQSSSYEQYF.

This clonotype was observed a handful of times. CDR3 bases: TGCGCCAGCAGCTCTTGGGACACTGAAGCTTTCTTT. This codes for CASSSWDTEAFF. The chain recombines TRBV5-1 with TRBJ1-1; D is uncertain. The CDR3 sequence is 12 residues long. Germline CDR1 is SGHRS and CDR2 is YFSETQ. V was shortened by 3 bases and J by 3 bases, with 6 bases between the two germline ends. Filled out from reference TRBV5-1 and TRBJ1-1, the complete variable domain reads KAGVTQTPRYLIKTRGQQVTLSCSPISGHRSVSWYQQTPGQGLQFLFEYFSETQRNKGNFPGRFSGRQFSNSRSEMNVSTLELGDSALYLCASSSWDTEAFFGQGTRLTVV.

V usage is TRBV20-1 and J usage is TRBJ1-1; D is perhaps TRBD1 (5 bases). Trimming cost V 0 bases and J 8 bases, with 16 bases left between them. The germline V gene encodes CDR1 DFQATT and CDR2 SNEGSKA (reference sequence). The CDR3 loop spans 14 amino acids. For the CDR3, the DNA is TGCAGTGCTAGAGATCGAGCGGGGCTACTCGAAGCTTTCTTT. It encodes CSARDRAGLLEAFF.

The chain couples TRBV3-1 to TRBJ2-7; 12 bases are a match to TRBD2. The V and J ends lost 3 bases and 6 bases, in that order; junction bases with no gene match: 3. CDR3 size: 14 residues. Looked up from germline, CDR1 is LGHDT and CDR2 is YNNKEL (reference sequence). The CDR3 sequence is CASSHLAGGFEQYF. As DNA, the CDR3 is TGTGCCAGCAGCCACCTAGCGGGGGGGTTCGAGCAGTACTTC.

A few counts support this clonotype. One end of the junction varies from germline; a read error may be responsible. The V call is TRBV5-1, the J call TRBJ1-4, with a weak D call TRBD1 (6 bases). The V gene's germline CDR1 is SGHRS and CDR2 YFSETQ. This CDR3 has 15 residues. CDR3: CASSPGDNRLEKRFF. The CDR3 DNA reads TGCGCCAGCAGCCCGGGGGACAACCGCCTTGAAAAACGGTTTTTT.

This clonotype has at least ten counts. The chain couples TRBV12-3 or TRBV12-4 to TRBJ1-3, with 8 bases that match TRBD1. With V trimmed by 3 bases and J by 0 bases, 4 bases remained unmatched. The CDR3 covers 16 residues. CDR3 residues: CASSLPGTGSGNTIYF. CDR3 nucleotides: TGTGCCAGCAGTTTGCCTGGGACAGGCTCTGGAAACACCATATATTTT.

Concerning this clonotype itself: A read error is possible here, since a much larger clone lies one base away. The rearrangement links TRBV7-9 to TRBJ2-7; 9 nucleotides agree with TRBD1. The length of the CDR3 is 19 residues. V lost 8 bases to trimming and J lost 1 base; unmatched junction nucleotides: 21. Germline-derived CDR1 and CDR2 are SEHNR and FQNEAQ (reference sequence). This CDR3 reads CASGYKPRDREQGSYEQYF. The CDR3 coding sequence is TGTGCCAGCGGCTATAAGCCCCGGGACAGGGAGCAGGGGTCCTACGAGCAGTACTTC.

This clonotype appeared many times. This chain connects TRBV11-3 to TRBJ2-1, with a tentative D call TRBD1 (5 bases). This CDR3 is built from 14 residues. Looked up from germline, CDR1 is SGHNT and CDR2 is YENEEA. Trimming left V 2 bases short and J 8 bases short, with 13 bases between. CDR3 coding DNA: TGTGCCAGCAGCTTAAGATGGCAGGGCCATGAGCAGTTCTTC. It yields the protein CASSLRWQGHEQFF. Based on the CDR3 plus reference TRBV11-3 and TRBJ2-1, the full variable domain is EAGVVQSPRYKIIEKKQPVAFWCNPISGHNTLYWYLQNLGQGPELLIRYENEEAVDDSQLPKDRFSAERLKGVDSTLKIQPAELGDSAVYLCASSLRWQGHEQFFGPGTRLTVL.

The chain couples TRBV12-3 or TRBV12-4 to TRBJ1-1; D is uncertain. Trimming left V 7 bases short and J 1 base short, with 7 bases between. The CDR3 length is 12 residues. Here the CDR3 DNA reads TGTGCCAGCAATCAAGGGAACACTGAAGCTTTCTTT. It specifies CASNQGNTEAFF.

This clonotype was seen repeatedly, ten times or more. Here the CDR3 reads CASSYRGRVDSPLHF. For the CDR3, the DNA is TGTGCCAGCAGTTACCGCGGCAGGGTGGATTCACCCCTCCACTTT. The V call is TRBV6-5, the J call TRBJ1-6, with a possible D match to TRBD1 (5 bases). CDR1 and CDR2 from the germline V gene are MNHEY and SVGAGI. The CDR3 sequence is 15 residues long. Between the trimmed V and J ends, which lost 2 bases and 8 bases, there was a span of 13 bases.

At least ten counts were recorded for this clonotype. Here the CDR3 reads CASSEGSYGYTF. The CDR3, as DNA: TGTGCCAGCAGTGAGGGCAGCTATGGCTACACCTTC. The rearrangement uses TRBV6-5 and TRBJ1-2; unclear D gene. Germline-derived CDR1 and CDR2 are MNHEY and SVGAGI. The germline V and J ends were trimmed by 5 bases and 4 bases, with 8 bases remaining between them. The CDR3 covers 12 residues.

This clonotype was detected many times. The V gene is TRBV20-1, the J gene TRBJ1-1, with 8 bases aligning to TRBD1. Trimming removed 6 bases from V and 3 bases from J; junction bases left unmatched: 6. CDR3 size: 13 residues. The germline V gene has CDR1 DFQATT and CDR2 SNEGSKA (reference sequence). Written as DNA, the CDR3 is TGCAGTGCCAAGGACAGGGCGGACACTGAAGCTTTCTTT. Protein sequence: CSAKDRADTEAFF.

Many counts were recorded for this clonotype. This chain uses TRBV20-1 with TRBJ1-5, with 12 bases aligning to TRBD1. The V segment lost 0 bases and the J segment 8 bases; nucleotides outside the gene matches: 5. CDR1 is DFQATT, CDR2 SNEGSKA, per germline (reference sequence). CDR3 length: 15 residues. CDR3 region: CSARDRDRGLEPQHF. The CDR3 nucleotides are TGCAGTGCTAGAGACCGGGACAGGGGGCTTGAGCCCCAGCATTTT.

The chain links TRBV5-1 to TRBJ2-4; possibly TRBD1 for D (6 bases). CDR3 size: 15 residues. V was clipped by 9 bases and J by 0 bases, with 16 bases between them. Per the germline V gene, CDR1 is SGHRS and CDR2 is YFSETQ. This CDR3 is CATRLGAGAKNIQYF. In DNA form, the CDR3 reads TGCGCCACCAGACTGGGGGCAGGAGCCAAAAACATTCAGTACTTC.

This clonotype was picked up many times. V usage is TRBV9 and J usage is TRBJ2-7; TRBD1 matches at 7 bases. The V segment lost 3 bases and the J segment 7 bases; nucleotides outside the gene matches: 7. The germline gives CDR1 SGDLS, CDR2 YYNGEE. The CDR3 loop spans 13 amino acids. CDR3 in amino acids: CASSGSSRGEQYF. The CDR3 DNA sequence: TGTGCCAGCAGCGGATCGTCCAGGGGGGAGCAGTACTTC.

This clonotype has ten or more counts. This chain uses TRBV20-1 with TRBJ1-2; 7 bases match TRBD1. CDR3 length: 14 residues. From germline, CDR1 is DFQATT and CDR2 SNEGSKA (reference sequence). V was pared by 5 bases and J by 4 bases, with 10 bases of the junction left unmatched. DNA of the CDR3: TGCAGTGCTGAAGGACAGGCCCCCCCCTATGGCTACACCTTC. Encoded protein: CSAEGQAPPYGYTF.

This clonotype was observed at least ten times. The chain couples TRBV18 to TRBJ1-1; no definite D call. CDR1 KGHSH and CDR2 LQKENI come from the germline V gene. V dropped 3 bases and J dropped 1 base, with 12 bases sitting between them. The CDR3 sequence is 15 residues long. DNA for the CDR3: TGTGCCAGCTCACCCCCGCGTTCTCGGAACACTGAAGCTTTCTTT. This translates into CASSPPRSRNTEAFF.

This clonotype has at least ten counts. This chain connects TRBV13 to TRBJ2-7, with 7 nucleotides matching TRBD1. Germline assignment: CDR1 PRHDT and CDR2 FYEKMQ (reference sequence). J lost 7 bases, V lost 0 bases, and 3 bases had no gene match. CDR3 length: 13 residues. The CDR3 DNA reads TGTGCCAGCAGCTTAGGAGTACAGGGGGAGCAGTACTTC. This encodes CASSLGVQGEQYF.

This clonotype was observed at least ten times. The chain employs TRBV18 and TRBJ1-5; no reliable D call. Per the germline V gene, CDR1 is KGHSH and CDR2 is LQKENI. V lost 5 bases, J lost 6 bases, and 11 bases lay in between. CDR3 length: 13 residues. CDR3 coding DNA: TGTGCCAGCTCATCGGGAGAAAGTCAGCCCCAGCATTTT. This gives the protein CASSSGESQPQHF. Supplemented by reference TRBV18 and TRBJ1-5, the full variable domain reads NAGVMQNPRHLVRRRGQEARLRCSPMKGHSHVYWYRQLPEEGLKFMVYLQKENIIDESGMPKERFSAEFPKEGPSILRIQQVVRGDSAAYFCASSSGESQPQHFGDGTRLSIL.

The chain couples TRBV11-2 to TRBJ1-1, with D uncertain. V shed 0 bases and J shed 3 bases, with 8 bases lying between them. Per the germline V gene, CDR1 is SGHAT and CDR2 is FQNNGV. The CDR3 sequence is 14 residues long. In DNA form, the CDR3 reads TGTGCCAGCAGCTTAGAAGGGTTCTACACTGAAGCTTTCTTT. It specifies CASSLEGFYTEAFF.

This clonotype has ten or more counts. An end of the junction differs from the germline gene, which may be a read error. CDR3 region: CASSLVGGASYNEQFF. DNA of the CDR3: TGTGCTAGCAGCTTAGTTGGGGGGGCCTCCTACAATGAGCAGTTCTTC. The chain couples TRBV7-7 to TRBJ2-1, with D perhaps TRBD2 (7 bases). Germline CDR1 SSHAT, CDR2 FNYEAQ (reference sequence). The CDR3 totals 16 residues. The full variable domain, in which reference TRBV7-7 and TRBJ2-1 provide the parts outside the CDR3, is GAGVSQSPRYKVTKRGQDVTLRCDPISSHATLYWYQQALGQGPEFLTYFNYEAQPDKSGLPSDRFSAERPEGSISTLTIQRTEQRDSAMYRCASSLVGGASYNEQFFGPGTRLTVL.

In this sample, this clonotype turned up many times. The chain uses TRBV15 and TRBJ2-4; weak D call: TRBD2 (6 bases). CDR1 is LNHNV and CDR2 is YYDKDF in the germline V gene (reference sequence). V was pared by 0 bases and J by 7 bases, with 13 bases between. This CDR3 is built from 15 residues. CDR3 nucleotide sequence: TGTGCCACCAGCAGAGATCAGGTTGGGGGGAACATTCAGTACTTC. It is translated as CATSRDQVGGNIQYF.

This clonotype was counted ten times or more. The chain recombines TRBV5-4 with TRBJ1-3, with no clear D. This CDR3 has 12 amino acids. Germline CDR1 reads SGHNT; CDR2 reads YYREEE (reference sequence). Trimming shortened V by 2 bases and J by 4 bases, and 4 bases separated the two germline ends. CDR3 region: CASSFPGNTIYF. The CDR3 region has the DNA TGTGCCAGCAGCTTTCCGGGAAACACCATATATTTT.

This clonotype came up many times. The V and J genes are TRBV2 and TRBJ1-4; TRBD1 might be the D (6 bases). CDR3 length equals 12 residues. Germline-derived CDR1 and CDR2 are SNHLY and FYNNEI. V lost 5 bases and J 8 bases, leaving 9 bases between the germline ends. As DNA, the CDR3 is TGTGCCAGCAGTCCAGGACAGGAAAAACTGTTTTTT. As protein: CASSPGQEKLFF.

A remark on this clonotype: Possible read error: a much larger clone is one base away. V and J are TRBV3-1 and TRBJ2-2; the D gene is possibly TRBD2 (5 bases). CDR3 size: 14 residues. Germline lookup yields CDR1 LGHDT and CDR2 YNNKEL (reference sequence). The CDR3 here is CVSSQAENTGELFF. The DNA of the CDR3 is TGTGTCAGCAGCCAAGCGGAGAACACCGGGGAGCTGTTTTTT.

The chain recombines TRBV18 with TRBJ1-2, with unresolved D. Trimming removed 3 bases at V and 12 bases at J, with 20 bases between. The CDR3 is 14 residues long. Germline assignment: CDR1 KGHSH and CDR2 LQKENI. The CDR3 sequence is CASSPTGLQEGDTF. The CDR3 DNA sequence: TGTGCCAGCTCACCTACCGGGCTCCAAGAAGGCGACACCTTC. The full variable domain, in which reference TRBV18 and TRBJ1-2 provide the parts outside the CDR3, is NAGVMQNPRHLVRRRGQEARLRCSPMKGHSHVYWYRQLPEEGLKFMVYLQKENIIDESGMPKERFSAEFPKEGPSILRIQQVVRGDSAAYFCASSPTGLQEGDTFGSGTRLTVV.

This clonotype showed up many times. This chain links TRBV3-1 with TRBJ2-1, with 7 bases matching TRBD1. Per the germline V gene, CDR1 is LGHDT and CDR2 is YNNKEL (reference sequence). This CDR3 comprises 17 residues. J was trimmed by 2 bases and V by 4 bases; bases with no gene match: 11. The CDR3 bases are TGTGCCAGCAGCCTCCGGGATACCGGGACAGCCTACAATGAGCAGTTCTTC. Its protein product is CASSLRDTGTAYNEQFF.

This clonotype has at least ten counts. V is TRBV29-1 and J is TRBJ1-4; no clear D gene. The CDR3 sequence is 11 residues long. Between the trimmed V and J ends, which lost 4 bases and 6 bases, there was a span of 6 bases. Germline CDR1 and CDR2: SQVTM and ANQGSEA. The CDR3 DNA follows: TGCAGCGTTGGGGCCGATGAAAAACTGTTTTTT. It encodes CSVGADEKLFF.